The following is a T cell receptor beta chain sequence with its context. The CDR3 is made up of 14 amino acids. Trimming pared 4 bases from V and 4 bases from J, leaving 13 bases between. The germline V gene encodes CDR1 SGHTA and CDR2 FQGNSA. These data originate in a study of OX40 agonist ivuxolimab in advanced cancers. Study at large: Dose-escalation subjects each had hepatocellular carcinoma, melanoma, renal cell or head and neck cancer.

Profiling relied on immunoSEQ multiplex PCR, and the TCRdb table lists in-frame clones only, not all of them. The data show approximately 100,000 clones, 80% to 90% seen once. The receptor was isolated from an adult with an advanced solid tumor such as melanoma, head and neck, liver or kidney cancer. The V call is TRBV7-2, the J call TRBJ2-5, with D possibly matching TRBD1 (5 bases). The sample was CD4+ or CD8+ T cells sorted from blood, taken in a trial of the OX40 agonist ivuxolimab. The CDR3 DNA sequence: TGTGCCAGCAGCTGGGAAGGGGTGGGAGAGACCCAGTACTTC. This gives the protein CASSWEGVGETQYF.